This T cell receptor (beta chain) was sequenced for a study of response to subunit inactivated influenza vaccine. The CDR3 length is 13 residues. Germline CDR1 is MNHEY and CDR2 is SVGEGT. V lost 4 bases and J lost 4, with 10 bases in between. This clonotype was counted between two and nine times. TCRdb passed the RT-PCR reads through MiXCR, listing each CDR3 protein once. The sample carries about 570,000 distinct CDR3 sequences, about 10% recorded once. The same data also contributed to another study, on T cells expressing NK-cell markers. Per that paper: What made the TCR beta cDNA was 5'RACE template switching with UMIs. Seven donors tested HCMV-seropositive and one tested seronegative among the eight sequenced. The CD3+CD56-NKG2C+ fraction was also led by these clonotypes in a handful of donors.

The sequenced sample was PBMCs from blood, obtained on the day of vaccination. The receptor was derived from a man aged 50 to 60 who received an inactivated influenza vaccine. V is TRBV6-2 or TRBV6-3 and J is TRBJ1-2; D ambiguous. The CDR3 DNA is TGTGCCAGCAGTTTAGAAGGACCCTATGGCTACACCTTC. Encoded protein: CASSLEGPYGYTF.